The 14 T cell receptor beta chains presented below share a single source sample, sequenced in a study of T-cell reconstitution after alpha-beta-depleted transplantation in children. Unique molecular identifiers featured in how the TCRbeta library was prepared. MiXCR was run by TCRdb on the PCR reads, yielding one entry per CDR3 protein. The data show some 290,000 distinct CDR3 sequences, with approximately 23% seen just once and approximately 10% held by the top ten. Specimen: PBMCs, mostly from graft donor cells, collected 180 days after TCRalphabeta/CD19-depleted stem cell transplant. The receptors stem from a male patient younger than 18 who had a stem cell transplant for acute lymphoblastic leukemia, so the T cells may come from the graft donor.

This clonotype occurred a few times. The chain joins TRBV18 to TRBJ2-7, with 7 bases lining up with TRBD1. Per the germline V gene, CDR1 is KGHSH and CDR2 is LQKENI. V shed 9 bases and J 6 bases; nucleotides not matched to a gene: 20. CDR3 length: 16 residues. The CDR3 loop reads CASRDSFQEVVSEQYF. In DNA, the CDR3 is TGTGCCAGTCGGGACAGCTTTCAGGAGGTTGTCTCCGAGCAGTACTTC.

This clonotype was recorded a few times. The chain carries TRBV6-5 and TRBJ1-2; D is possibly TRBD1 (5 bases). Germline V CDR1 and CDR2: MNHEY, SVGAGI. The CDR3 length is 14 residues. V lost 2 bases and J 7 bases, leaving 14 bases between the germline ends. CDR3 in amino acids: CASSYDHLGAGYTF. In DNA, the CDR3 is TGTGCCAGCAGTTACGACCATTTAGGGGCTGGCTACACCTTC.

This clonotype showed up just a few times. The chain has TRBV27 and TRBJ1-1, with TRBD1 matching over 10 bases. The germline V gene has CDR1 MNHEY and CDR2 SMNVEV (reference sequence). The CDR3 extends over 13 amino acids. V lost 3 bases, J lost 10 bases, and 5 bases stayed unmatched. The CDR3 loop reads CASSLGTGVVAFF. CDR3 nucleotides: TGTGCCAGCAGTTTGGGGACAGGGGTAGTAGCTTTCTTT.

This clonotype was detected a few times. CDR3 sequence reads: CASSVGGANQPQHF. In DNA, the CDR3 is TGCGCCAGCAGCGTTGGGGGCGCGAATCAGCCCCAGCATTTT. This sequence joins TRBV4-1 and TRBJ1-5; D perhaps matches TRBD1 (6 bases). Deletions cut 5 bases from V and 4 bases from J, with 12 bases between. Germline loops: CDR1 MGHRA, CDR2 YSYEKL. The CDR3 runs to 14 residues.

This sequence joins TRBV4-1 and TRBJ2-7; unclear D gene. CDR1 and CDR2 from the germline V gene are MGHRA and YSYEKL. Trimming shortened V by 3 bases and J by 4 bases, and 10 bases separated the two germline ends. This CDR3 has 13 residues. The CDR3 bases are TGCGCCAGCAGCCAGGGTGCTCAGTACGAGCAGTACTTC. This sequence encodes CASSQGAQYEQYF.

This clonotype was seen a handful of times. The V and J genes are TRBV9 and TRBJ1-3, with 9 bases identical to TRBD1. The CDR3 has 15 amino acids. Germline V lookup: CDR1 SGDLS, CDR2 YYNGEE. Trimming at V came to 2 bases and at J to 2 bases, leaving 2 bases not matched to a gene. The chain's CDR3 is CASSVDRGTGNTIYF. The CDR3 DNA reads as TGTGCCAGCAGCGTCGACAGGGGGACTGGAAACACCATATATTTT.

The chain is built from TRBV20-1 and TRBJ2-1; a possible D gene is TRBD2 (5 bases). This CDR3 has 15 residues. Trimming left V 6 bases short and J 3 bases short, with 18 bases between. Per germline, CDR1 DFQATT and CDR2 SNEGSKA (reference sequence). CDR3 sequence: CSAQGWGVFYNEQFF. Here the CDR3 DNA reads TGCAGTGCCCAAGGTTGGGGAGTGTTCTACAATGAGCAGTTCTTC.

This clonotype was seen only a few times. V and J are TRBV28 and TRBJ1-2; 7 bases are shared with TRBD1. CDR1 MDHEN and CDR2 SYDVKM come from the germline V gene. Trimming removed 1 base from V and 0 bases from J; junction bases left unmatched: 8. This CDR3 is built from 17 residues. CDR3 sequence (DNA): TGTGCCAGCAGTTTATACCCCGACAGGGCTGCTAACTATGGCTACACCTTC. It yields the protein CASSLYPDRAANYGYTF.

Points on this clonotype: One end of the junction does not line up with germline, which may come from a read error. The genes are TRBV4-1 and TRBJ1-2; 7 positions agree with TRBD1. Germline values: CDR1 MGHRA, CDR2 YSYEKL. CDR3 length: 17 residues. The CDR3, as DNA: TGCGCCAGCAGACAAGGTGTGACAGGGAGGAGGGACTATGGCTACACCTTC. The encoded protein is CASRQGVTGRRDYGYTF.

This clonotype was detected only a few times. The chain recombines TRBV6-2 or TRBV6-3 with TRBJ2-7; D is unclear. Germline V lookup: CDR1 MNHEY, CDR2 SVGEGT. This CDR3 comprises 15 residues. The ends were cut back, 4 bases at V and 1 base at J, with 14 bases in the middle. The chain's CDR3 is CASSSPPQGSYEQYF. DNA of the CDR3: TGTGCCAGCAGTTCCCCTCCACAAGGGTCCTACGAGCAGTACTTC.

This clonotype came up a few times. The chain employs TRBV6-1 and TRBJ2-4, with TRBD1 as a possible D gene (5 bases). The V end lost 11 bases, the J end lost 0 bases, and 8 bases lay between the germline ends. Germline loops: CDR1 MNHNS, CDR2 SASEGT. The CDR3 runs 12 residues. The CDR3 DNA sequence: TGTGCCGGGCAGGGAGCCAAAAACATTCAGTACTTC. Protein: CAGQGAKNIQYF.

J is TRBJ2-7 and V is TRBV3-1, with D maybe TRBD2 (6 bases). Trimming removed 5 bases from V and 0 bases from J, with 14 bases in between. The CDR3 loop spans 15 amino acids. CDR1 LGHDT and CDR2 YNNKEL come from the germline V gene (reference sequence). For the CDR3, the DNA is TGTGCCAGCAGCTTGGGACTCCCTAACTCCTACGAGCAGTACTTC. It is translated as CASSLGLPNSYEQYF.

This clonotype was observed a handful of times. The rearrangement uses TRBV7-8 and TRBJ2-7; either TRBD1 or TRBD2 may supply D (5 bases each). With 5 bases removed from V and 2 bases from J, the gap between germline ends came to 16 bases. Germline lookup yields CDR1 SGHVS and CDR2 FQNEAQ. The length of the CDR3 is 15 residues. The CDR3 DNA sequence: TGTGCCAGCAGCCCCGCCCCGAGGGGACCCTACGAGCAGTACTTC. It translates to CASSPAPRGPYEQYF.

In this sample, this clonotype turned up many times. The V gene is TRBV29-1, the J gene TRBJ2-5, with 7 bases that match TRBD2. The CDR3 extends over 11 amino acids. The V and J ends lost 6 bases and 7 bases, in that order; junction bases with no gene match: 5. CDR1 is SQVTM, CDR2 ANQGSEA, per germline. The CDR3 bases are TGCAGCGTGGGACTACGGGGGACCCAGTACTTC. Protein: CSVGLRGTQYF.